The T cell receptor (beta chain) under discussion was sequenced for a study of blood T cell repertoires in COVID-19 (dated by TCRdb to 2020 to 2021). Background on the whole study: Samples covering the acute and convalescent phases of COVID-19 were provided by collaborators in the United States, Italy and Spain. The repertoires were released in a freely available public database meant as a resource for research on the immune response to SARS-CoV-2. The dataset comprised deeply sampled blood TCRbeta repertoires from subjects exposed to, actively infected with, or recovered from COVID-19. The material from the prospective study consisted of cDNA or gDNA derived from T cells, B-cell-depleted T cells, or PBMCs. Where HLA class I and class II types were available, the types were taken from metadata supplied by the sample provider, not from assay-based typing. Nearly every sample came with metadata listing a de-identified subject ID, COVID-19 status, age in years and sex. The samples were drawn from the first 160 participants of the ongoing ImmuneRACE study and from more than 1,000 subjects provided by 6 global collaborators.

Concerning this clone: Its recognized antigen is unknown. No base quality information exists; no much larger clone differs at one position.

Paper-wide results and their limitations: How much clinical and demographic metadata was included differed by source and by participant, and the metadata was provided uncurated.

TCRbeta CDR3 regions were amplified from genomic DNA by means of the immunoSEQ Assay, a bias-controlled multiplex PCR. In the source study's methods: Nucleated cell counts per sample were estimated from amplification of reference gene primers within the assay. To quantify the absolute abundance of each unique TCRbeta CDR3 rearrangement, sequence reads were collapsed and filtered. For each sample, productive Simpson clonality was calculated as the square root of Simpson's diversity index across productive rearrangements. What TCRdb holds here is the immuneACCESS table cut down to in-frame rearrangements. Part of the clones is not present; checked against another copy, under half of the missing clones reflect an unresolved V gene, and the others are unexplained. V, J and clone size derive from that table, while D and trimming were established from the DNA sequence. A total of roughly 200,000 clones appear in this sample, 65% to 90% of them only once. The ten largest clonotypes hold around 5.5% of the sample.

In the prospective study, participants were roughly 18 to 89 years old, resided in fewer than 25 geographic areas of the United States, and were enrolled through a virtual design. Cohort assignment in the prospective study relied on participant-reported clinical history from a screening survey and a study questionnaire. Each participant in the prospective study had whole blood, serum and a nasopharyngeal or oropharyngeal swab collected by mobile phlebotomists. Prospective study participants could optionally give additional blood draws and questionnaires over an approximately two-month period. Before DNA extraction, blood samples from the prospective study were shipped at room temperature or frozen. The CDR3 spans 15 residues, from the cysteine through the phenylalanine. Kept here is only the CDR3 DNA, which spans 45 bases and is read in frame from base 1. The germline V gene (reference sequence) supplies CDR1 LNHNV and CDR2 YYDKDF. V is trimmed back by 2 bases and J by 2 bases, and the junction contains 2 bases that no gene match accounts for.

The sample was PBMCs or T cells enriched from blood (not recorded which). The TCR comes from a woman between 55 and 75 years old with acute COVID-19. In this chain, TRBV15 is recombined with TRBJ2-7, with 11 middle bases fitting TRBD1. The DNA sequence reads TGTGCCACCAGCAGATGGACAGGGGGCGCCTACGAGCAGTACTTC. Translated, this is CATSRWTGGAYEQYF.